The clone carrying this T cell receptor beta chain was seen only once. The data originate from a study of blood T cell repertoires in COVID-19. Across the study: PBMCs, B-cell-depleted T cells, or T cells were the source of the cDNA or gDNA that made up the material.

The CDR3 totals 15 residues. Assay used: immunoSEQ multiplex PCR; TCRdb lists only in-frame clones, some missing. The sample carries a few hundred thousand clones, 90% recorded once. Adults between about 18 and 95 years of age took part from 20 to 25 US areas. This receptor was obtained from a man under 40 who had been exposed to COVID-19. This chain connects TRBV21-1 to TRBJ2-1; the D call in the table, TRBD1, was not verified against the DNA. TRBV21-1 is marked as a pseudogene. Material: PBMCs or T cells enriched from blood (not recorded which). In DNA, the CDR3 is TGTGCCAGAACCCCCGGGACAGGGGCCTACAATGAGCAGTTCTTC. Encoded protein: CARTPGTGAYNEQFF.